These 5 T cell receptor beta chains were all obtained from the same sample, sequenced in a study of shared clonotypes between healthy human individuals. Using immunoSEQ multiplex PCR, the repertoire was profiled, and TCRdb retains in-frame clones only, with some absent. The table shows 520,000 or so clones, with 70% to 80% occurring only once. Input material: PBMCs. Every receptor here comes from a woman aged 40 to 50 in good health. Some clones in this sample may be carry-over from other donors' samples.

V and J are TRBV11-3 and TRBJ1-2; 8 bases agree with TRBD1. Germline V gene data show CDR1 as SGHNT and CDR2 as YENEEA. Trimming at V came to 4 bases and at J to 8 bases, leaving 9 bases not matched to a gene. The CDR3 is 14 amino acids. As DNA, the CDR3 is TGTGCCAGCAGCTGGGACAGGCAGTTGAGCGGCTACACCTTC. As protein: CASSWDRQLSGYTF.

The V call is TRBV5-1, the J call TRBJ2-1, with 8 bases aligning to TRBD2. With V trimmed by 2 bases and J by 8 bases, 6 bases remained unmatched. In germline, CDR1 is SGHRS, CDR2 YFSETQ. This CDR3 contains 14 residues. The chain's CDR3 is CASSFGLATDEQFF. In DNA, the CDR3 is TGCGCCAGCAGCTTTGGACTAGCTACAGATGAGCAGTTCTTC.

This clone was found once. The chain combines TRBV7-3 with TRBJ2-1, with TRBD2 identical over 12 bases. The CDR3 totals 15 residues. Germline assignment: CDR1 SGHTA and CDR2 FQGTGA. J was trimmed by 6 bases and V by 4 bases; bases with no gene match: 4. In DNA form, the CDR3 reads TGTGCCAGCAGCTCTCTAGCGGGAGGGGCCAATGAGCAGTTCTTC. Translating gives CASSSLAGGANEQFF. Full variable domain (outside the CDR3, taken from reference TRBV7-3 and TRBJ2-1): GAGVSQTPSNKVTEKGKYVELRCDPISGHTALYWYRQSLGQGPEFLIYFQGTGAADDSGLPNDRFFAVRPEGSVSTLKIQRTERGDSAVYLCASSSLAGGANEQFFGPGTRLTVL.

DNA of the CDR3: TGTGCCAGCAGACCAACAGGGGCCTACTATCAGCCCCAGCATTTT. Translated: CASRPTGAYYQPQHF. This chain joins TRBV6-5 and TRBJ1-5; 7 positions match TRBD1. The CDR3 consists of 15 residues. Trimming removed 6 bases from V and 5 bases from J; junction bases left unmatched: 10. CDR1 and CDR2 (germline): MNHEY, SVGAGI.

There are a few counts of this clone. The V gene is TRBV19, the J gene TRBJ2-7, with D possibly TRBD2 on 6 matching bases. The germline V and J ends were trimmed by 9 bases and 2 bases, with 14 bases remaining between them. The CDR3 spans 13 residues. Germline CDR1 and CDR2: LNHDA and SQIVND (reference sequence). The chain's CDR3 is CASRGGGPYEQYF. CDR3 bases: TGTGCCAGCCGGGGAGGCGGCCCCTACGAGCAGTACTTC.